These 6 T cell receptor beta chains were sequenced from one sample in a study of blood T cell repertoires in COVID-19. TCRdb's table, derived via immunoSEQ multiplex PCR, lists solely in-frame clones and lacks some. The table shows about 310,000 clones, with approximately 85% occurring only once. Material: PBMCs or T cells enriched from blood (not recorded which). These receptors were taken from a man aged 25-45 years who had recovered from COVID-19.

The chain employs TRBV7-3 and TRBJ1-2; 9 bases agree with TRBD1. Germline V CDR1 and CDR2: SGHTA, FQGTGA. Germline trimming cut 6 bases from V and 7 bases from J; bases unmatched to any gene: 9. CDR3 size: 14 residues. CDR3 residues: CASSPGTGTSGYTF. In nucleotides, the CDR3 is TGTGCCAGCAGTCCCGGGACAGGGACGTCTGGCTACACCTTC. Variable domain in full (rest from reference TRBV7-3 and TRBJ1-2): GAGVSQTPSNKVTEKGKYVELRCDPISGHTALYWYRQSLGQGPEFLIYFQGTGAADDSGLPNDRFFAVRPEGSVSTLKIQRTERGDSAVYLCASSPGTGTSGYTFGSGTRLTVV.

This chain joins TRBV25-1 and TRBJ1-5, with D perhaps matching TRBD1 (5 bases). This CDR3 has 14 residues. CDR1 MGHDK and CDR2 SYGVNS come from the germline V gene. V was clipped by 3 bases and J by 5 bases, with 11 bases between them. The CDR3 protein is CASSDAGVYQPQHF. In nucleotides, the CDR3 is TGTGCCAGCAGTGATGCGGGGGTGTATCAGCCCCAGCATTTT.

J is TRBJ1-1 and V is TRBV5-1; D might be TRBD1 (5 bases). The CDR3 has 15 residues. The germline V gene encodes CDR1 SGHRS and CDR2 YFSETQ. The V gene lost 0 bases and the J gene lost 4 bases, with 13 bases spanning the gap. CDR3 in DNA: TGCGCCAGCAGCTTGGTAGGGGATTCGAGCACTGAAGCTTTCTTT. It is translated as CASSLVGDSSTEAFF.

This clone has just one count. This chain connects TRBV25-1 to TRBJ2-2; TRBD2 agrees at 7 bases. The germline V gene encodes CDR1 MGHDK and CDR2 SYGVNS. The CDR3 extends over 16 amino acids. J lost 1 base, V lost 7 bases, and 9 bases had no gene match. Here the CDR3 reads CASTTVAGENTGELFF. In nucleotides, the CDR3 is TGTGCCAGCACGACCGTTGCGGGGGAGAACACCGGGGAGCTGTTTTTT.

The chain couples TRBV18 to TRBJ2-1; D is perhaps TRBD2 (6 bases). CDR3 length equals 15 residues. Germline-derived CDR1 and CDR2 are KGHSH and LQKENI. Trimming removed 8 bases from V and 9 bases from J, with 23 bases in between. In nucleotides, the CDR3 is TGTGCCAGCGGATGGGGGGACCTCGGCGGTGGTGAGCAGTTCTTC. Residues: CASGWGDLGGGEQFF.

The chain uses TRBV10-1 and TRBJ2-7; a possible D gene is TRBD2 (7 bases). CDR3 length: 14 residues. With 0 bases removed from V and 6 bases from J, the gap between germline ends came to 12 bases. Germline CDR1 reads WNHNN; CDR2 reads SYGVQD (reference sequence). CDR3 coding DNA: TGCGCCAGCAGTGAGTCTCAAGGGGGGGTCGAGCAGTACTTC. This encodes CASSESQGGVEQYF.